The 27 T cell receptor beta chains below were found in one sample sequenced in a study of blood T cell repertoires in COVID-19. Sequencing was performed with immunoSEQ multiplex PCR; in TCRdb, only in-frame clones are kept and a portion is missing. This table holds around 190,000 clones, 70% to 85% found once. What was sequenced was peripheral blood. The receptor set was obtained from a human donor in a cohort sampled during active COVID-19.

The V call is TRBV6-5, the J call TRBJ2-3; 7 bases fit TRBD2. Germline V gene sequence: CDR1 MNHEY, CDR2 SVGAGI. V dropped 3 bases and J dropped 3; count of bases not matched to a gene: 6. CDR3 length: 15 residues. CDR3 nucleotide sequence: TGTGCCAGCAGTTATGGCGGCGGGGGAACAGATACGCAGTATTTT. The encoded protein is CASSYGGGGTDTQYF.

The V gene is TRBV7-9, the J gene TRBJ2-1, with 9 bases aligning to TRBD1. Germline V lookup: CDR1 SEHNR, CDR2 FQNEAQ (reference sequence). The CDR3 is made up of 16 amino acids. The ends lost 5 bases at V and 6 bases at J; junction bases unmatched: 11. For the CDR3, the DNA is TGTGCCAGCAGCCCCGATGGGACAGGGCCTTTCAATGAGCAGTTCTTC. Translation: CASSPDGTGPFNEQFF.

V is TRBV7-6 and J is TRBJ1-6, with 12 bases aligning to TRBD1. The CDR3 covers 15 residues. J gave up 15 bases and V 1 base, and 7 bases lay outside the gene matches. Looked up from germline, CDR1 is SGHVS and CDR2 is FNYEAQ. CDR3 in amino acids: CASSLGGTGGENLHF. CDR3 sequence (DNA): TGTGCCAGCAGCTTAGGTGGGACAGGGGGCGAAAACCTCCACTTT. Looking up the rest from reference TRBV7-6 and TRBJ1-6 gives the full variable domain: GAGVSQSPRYKVTKRGQDVALRCDPISGHVSLYWYRQALGQGPEFLTYFNYEAQQDKSGLPNDRFSAERPEGSISTLTIQRTEQRDSAMYRCASSLGGTGGENLHFGNGTRLTVT.

The V and J genes are TRBV2 and TRBJ1-1; D unclear. The V end lost 8 bases, the J end lost 7 bases, and 11 bases lay between the germline ends. The germline V gene has CDR1 SNHLY and CDR2 FYNNEI. The CDR3 has 11 residues. DNA for the CDR3: TGTGCCAGCCGAGAAGGACTTGAAGCTTTCTTT. It codes for CASREGLEAFF. Variable domain in full (rest from reference TRBV2 and TRBJ1-1): EPEVTQTPSHQVTQMGQEVILRCVPISNHLYFYWYRQILGQKVEFLVSFYNNEISEKSEIFDDQFSVERPDGSNFTLKIRSTKLEDSAMYFCASREGLEAFFGQGTRLTVV.

V gene TRBV7-9 combines with J gene TRBJ2-7; 8 nucleotides match TRBD1. Germline V gene data show CDR1 as SEHNR and CDR2 as FQNEAQ (reference sequence). V was pared by 7 bases and J by 6 bases, with 17 bases of the junction left unmatched. There are 16 residues in the CDR3. CDR3 in amino acids: CASTHPLAQGAAEQYF. DNA of the CDR3: TGTGCCAGCACCCATCCGCTCGCGCAGGGGGCGGCCGAGCAGTACTTC.

V and J are TRBV29-1 and TRBJ1-1; possible D gene TRBD1, 5 bases. Germline loops: CDR1 SQVTM, CDR2 ANQGSEA. With 5 bases removed from V and 0 bases from J, the gap between germline ends came to 7 bases. The CDR3 is 12 residues long. In DNA form, the CDR3 reads TGCAGCGTTAGACAGATGAACACTGAAGCTTTCTTT. Protein: CSVRQMNTEAFF.

CDR3 sequence reads: CASSLRTSGAYEQYF. DNA for the CDR3: TGTGCCAGCAGCTTACGGACTAGCGGAGCCTACGAGCAGTACTTC. The chain recombines TRBV7-2 with TRBJ2-7, with 10 bases matching TRBD2. Trimming removed 2 bases from V and 2 bases from J; junction bases left unmatched: 3. Germline CDR1 SGHTA, CDR2 FQGNSA. The CDR3 has 15 residues.

The rearrangement uses TRBV6-5 and TRBJ2-2; 7 bases align to TRBD1. Germline trimming cut 5 bases from V and 8 bases from J; bases unmatched to any gene: 2. Germline loops: CDR1 MNHEY, CDR2 SVGAGI. The length of the CDR3 is 12 residues. Here the CDR3 reads CASSHRGGELFF. CDR3 bases: TGTGCCAGCAGTCACAGGGGTGGGGAGCTGTTTTTT.

The count of this clone is one. The V gene is TRBV19, the J gene TRBJ1-5, with a tentative D call TRBD1 (6 bases). Germline assignment: CDR1 LNHDA and CDR2 SQIVND (reference sequence). This CDR3 has 16 residues. V was cut by 4 bases and J by 5 bases, with 18 bases left in between. Here the CDR3 DNA reads TGTGCCAGTAGTACCCCCGGGGGGGCCCGGGATCAGCCCCAGCATTTT. Translation: CASSTPGGARDQPQHF.

This clone was detected many times. The chain carries TRBV6-5 and TRBJ2-7; tentatively, D is TRBD2 (6 bases). The CDR3 length is 14 residues. The V end lost 4 bases, the J end lost 6 bases, and 16 bases lay between the germline ends. Germline CDR1 reads MNHEY; CDR2 reads SVGAGI. CDR3 DNA sequence: TGTGCCAGCAGTTGGGCGCCACGGGAGTCCGAGCAGTACTTC. This codes for CASSWAPRESEQYF.

The chain uses TRBV5-1 and TRBJ2-1, with D possibly TRBD1 on 6 matching bases. The CDR3 is made up of 12 amino acids. The germline CDR1 and CDR2 sequences are SGHRS and YFSETQ. Deletions cut 3 bases from V and 9 bases from J, with 10 bases between. CDR3 sequence reads: CASSSTGSEQFF. In DNA form, the CDR3 reads TGCGCCAGCAGCTCTACAGGGTCTGAGCAGTTCTTC.

This rearrangement joins TRBV5-1 to TRBJ2-3; 10 bases agree with TRBD2. J gave up 5 bases and V 4 bases, and 10 bases lay outside the gene matches. The germline gives CDR1 SGHRS, CDR2 YFSETQ. This CDR3 is 16 amino acids long. CDR3 region: CASSHSGGAILDTQYF. CDR3 nucleotide sequence: TGCGCCAGCAGCCACAGCGGGGGGGCCATCTTAGATACGCAGTATTTT.

The rearrangement joins TRBV5-6 to TRBJ1-5; weak D call: TRBD1 (5 bases). The germline V gene encodes CDR1 SGHDT and CDR2 YYEEEE. V was pared by 0 bases and J by 4 bases, with 11 bases between. The CDR3 covers 15 residues. CDR3 amino acids: CASSLGPGGNQPQHF. As DNA, the CDR3 is TGTGCCAGCAGCTTGGGGCCCGGGGGAAATCAGCCCCAGCATTTT.

This chain connects TRBV30 to TRBJ2-2, with D possibly matching TRBD1 (5 bases). The CDR3 contains 14 residues. V was clipped by 1 base and J by 5 bases, with 11 bases between them. Germline V CDR1 and CDR2: GTSNPN, SVGIG (reference sequence). CDR3 loop: CAWSEGVGTGELFF. The CDR3 DNA reads TGTGCCTGGAGTGAAGGGGTAGGGACCGGGGAGCTGTTTTTT.

The chain carries TRBV19 and TRBJ1-6, with TRBD1 matching over 8 bases. Germline lookup yields CDR1 LNHDA and CDR2 SQIVND (reference sequence). CDR3 size: 14 residues. Trimming cost V 5 bases and J 11 bases; bases outside gene matches: 8. The CDR3 sequence: CASSLQGANPPLHF. In DNA form, the CDR3 reads TGTGCCAGTAGTTTGCAGGGGGCGAACCCACCCCTCCACTTT.

V usage is TRBV27 and J usage is TRBJ1-6; no definite D call. CDR1 and CDR2 from the germline V gene are MNHEY and SMNVEV (reference sequence). This CDR3 spans 13 amino acids. V was pared by 3 bases and J by 9 bases, with 9 bases between. The CDR3 loop is CASSFALGSPLHF. As DNA, the CDR3 is TGTGCCAGCAGTTTTGCTCTAGGTTCACCCCTCCACTTT.

This clone was seen more than once but under ten times. The V gene is TRBV29-1, the J gene TRBJ1-2, with 8 bases fitting TRBD1. CDR1 and CDR2 from the germline V gene are SQVTM and ANQGSEA. J was trimmed by 5 bases and V by 6 bases; bases with no gene match: 2. The CDR3 covers 11 residues. Here the CDR3 reads CSVRQGYGYTF. CDR3 bases: TGCAGCGTCAGACAGGGGTATGGCTACACCTTC.

This rearrangement joins TRBV5-1 to TRBJ1-1; D uncertain. CDR3 size: 13 residues. The germline gives CDR1 SGHRS, CDR2 YFSETQ. The ends were cut back, 0 bases at V and 6 bases at J, with 9 bases in the middle. The DNA of the CDR3 is TGCGCCAGCAGCTTGGCCTTCGGTTCTGAAGCTTTCTTT. Translated: CASSLAFGSEAFF.

The chain links TRBV10-2 to TRBJ2-5; weak D call: TRBD1 (6 bases). Germline V gene data show CDR1 as WSHSY and CDR2 as SAAADI. This CDR3 contains 13 residues. Trimming cost V 5 bases and J 0 bases, with 7 bases left between them. CDR3 sequence (DNA): TGCGCCAGCAGTACAGGGTACCAAGAGACCCAGTACTTC. Encoded protein: CASSTGYQETQYF.

The V gene is TRBV6-6, the J gene TRBJ1-6; 9 bases are a match to TRBD1. J gave up 5 bases and V 4 bases, and 6 bases lay outside the gene matches. The CDR3 has 16 amino acids. Germline values: CDR1 MNHNY, CDR2 SVGAGI (reference sequence). The CDR3 nucleotides are TGTGCCAGCAGTTTTTACAGGGGGCGAGATAATTCACCCCTCCACTTT. Translating gives CASSFYRGRDNSPLHF.

The chain links TRBV4-1 to TRBJ1-1; 9 bases map to TRBD1. The V gene's germline CDR1 is MGHRA and CDR2 YSYEKL. This CDR3 comprises 14 residues. The junction had 4 bases not matched to a gene; V was cut back by 3 bases and J by 5 bases. The CDR3 nucleotides are TGCGCCAGCAGCCAGGGACAGGGACAAACTGAAGCTTTCTTT. The encoded protein is CASSQGQGQTEAFF.

The chain combines TRBV30 with TRBJ2-6, with D uncertain. Per germline, CDR1 GTSNPN and CDR2 SVGIG (reference sequence). V shed 2 bases and J shed 0 bases, with 8 bases lying between them. There are 15 residues in the CDR3. CDR3 loop: CAWSPNYSGANVLTF. DNA of the CDR3: TGTGCCTGGAGTCCGAACTACTCTGGGGCCAACGTCCTGACTTTC.

The chain employs TRBV5-6 and TRBJ2-7, with D perhaps matching TRBD1 (6 bases). CDR1 and CDR2 (germline): SGHDT, YYEEEE. This CDR3 has 16 residues. The V gene lost 0 bases and the J gene lost 0 bases, with 13 bases spanning the gap. The CDR3 is CASSLVPGVGSYEQYF. CDR3 nucleotide sequence: TGTGCCAGCAGCTTGGTTCCAGGGGTAGGCTCCTACGAGCAGTACTTC.

This clone was recorded only once. This chain links TRBV9 with TRBJ2-3; 7 bases line up with TRBD2. In germline, CDR1 is SGDLS, CDR2 YYNGEE. This CDR3 has 14 residues. Unmatched junction bases numbered 2, after V lost 3 bases and J lost 1 base. CDR3 coding DNA: TGTGCCAGCAGCGCGGGGGGAGGCACAGATACGCAGTATTTT. Translating it yields CASSAGGGTDTQYF.

The chain combines TRBV6-1 with TRBJ2-5; 7 nucleotides align to TRBD2. The germline CDR1 and CDR2 sequences are MNHNS and SASEGT. Unmatched junction bases numbered 5, after V lost 3 bases and J lost 4 bases. The CDR3 length is 14 residues. CDR3 loop: CASSEGGDGETQYF. As DNA, the CDR3 is TGTGCCAGCAGTGAGGGGGGGGATGGAGAGACCCAGTACTTC.

V usage is TRBV13 and J usage is TRBJ1-2, with no clear D. Germline V gene data show CDR1 as PRHDT and CDR2 as FYEKMQ (reference sequence). The CDR3 has 17 amino acids. V shed 0 bases and J shed 1 base, with 15 bases lying between them. Here the CDR3 DNA reads TGTGCCAGCAGCTTAGGGTTAGTGGCGGAACTTAACTATGGCTACACCTTC. Residues: CASSLGLVAELNYGYTF.

V gene TRBV6-5 combines with J gene TRBJ2-1; D is uncertain. CDR1 MNHEY and CDR2 SVGAGI come from the germline V gene. V gave up 0 bases and J gave up 7 bases, with 10 bases separating them. This CDR3 region has 14 residues. The CDR3 nucleotides read TGTGCCAGCAGTTACTCGAGAAGCTGGAATGAGCAGTTCTTC. As protein: CASSYSRSWNEQFF.